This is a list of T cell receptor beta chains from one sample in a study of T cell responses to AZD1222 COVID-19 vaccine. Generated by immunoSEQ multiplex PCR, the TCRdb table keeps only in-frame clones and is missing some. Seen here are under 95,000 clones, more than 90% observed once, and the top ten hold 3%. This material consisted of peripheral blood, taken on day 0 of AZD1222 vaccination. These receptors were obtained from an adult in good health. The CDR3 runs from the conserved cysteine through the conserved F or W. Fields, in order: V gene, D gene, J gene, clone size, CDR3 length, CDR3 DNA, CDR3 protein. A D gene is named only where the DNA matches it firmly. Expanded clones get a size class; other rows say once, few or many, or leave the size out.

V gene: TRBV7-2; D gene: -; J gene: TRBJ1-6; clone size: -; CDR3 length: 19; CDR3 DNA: TGTGCCAGCAGCTTAGCTGGGGATGGGGCCCCTTTCTATAATTCACCCCTCCACTTT; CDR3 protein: CASSLAGDGAPFYNSPLHF
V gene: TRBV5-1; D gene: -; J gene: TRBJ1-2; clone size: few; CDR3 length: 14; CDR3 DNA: TGCGCCAGCACTTCTGGTACAGGCTCCTATGGCTACACCTTC; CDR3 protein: CASTSGTGSYGYTF
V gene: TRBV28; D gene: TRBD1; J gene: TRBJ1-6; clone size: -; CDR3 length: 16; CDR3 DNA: TGTGCCAGCAGAGATCCATCCGGACAGGGGAATTCACCCCTCCACTTT; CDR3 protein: CASRDPSGQGNSPLHF
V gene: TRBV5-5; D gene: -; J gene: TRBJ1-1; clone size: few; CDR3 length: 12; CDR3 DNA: TGTGCCAGCAGCCTAGTGAACACTGAAGCTTTCTTT; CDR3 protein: CASSLVNTEAFF
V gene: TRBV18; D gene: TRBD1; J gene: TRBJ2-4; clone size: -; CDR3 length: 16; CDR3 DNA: TGTGCCAGCTCACCACCGACGGGACAGGGGTTGAACATTCAGTACTTC; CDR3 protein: CASSPPTGQGLNIQYF
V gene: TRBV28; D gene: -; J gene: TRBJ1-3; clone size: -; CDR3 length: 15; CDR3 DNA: TGTGCCAGCATCGTACAGGGAGTTCCTGGAAACACCATATATTTT; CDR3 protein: CASIVQGVPGNTIYF
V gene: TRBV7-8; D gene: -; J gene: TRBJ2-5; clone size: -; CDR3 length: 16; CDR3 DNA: TGTGCCAGCAGCTTATTAGTAGGGGGGTTTCGAGAGACCCAGTACTTC; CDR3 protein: CASSLLVGGFRETQYF
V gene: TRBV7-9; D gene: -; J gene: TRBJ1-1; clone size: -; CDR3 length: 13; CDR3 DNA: TGTGCCAGCTGTATCCAGGGAAACACTGAAGCTTTCTTT; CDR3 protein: CASCIQGNTEAFF
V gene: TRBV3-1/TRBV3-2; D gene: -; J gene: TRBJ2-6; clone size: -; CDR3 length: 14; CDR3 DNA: TGTGCCAGCAGCCAAGCGACTGGGGCCAACGTCCTGACTTTC; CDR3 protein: CASSQATGANVLTF
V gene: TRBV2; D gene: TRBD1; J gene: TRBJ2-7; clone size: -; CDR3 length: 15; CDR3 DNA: TGTGCCAGCAGTGAAAGGGGACAGGGGGCACGGGAGCAGTACTTC; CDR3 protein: CASSERGQGAREQYF
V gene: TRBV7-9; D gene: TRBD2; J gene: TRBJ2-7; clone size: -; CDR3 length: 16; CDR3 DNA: TGTGCCAGCAGCTTATCTGGCGGGACTAGATCCTACGAGCAGTACTTC; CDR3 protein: CASSLSGGTRSYEQYF
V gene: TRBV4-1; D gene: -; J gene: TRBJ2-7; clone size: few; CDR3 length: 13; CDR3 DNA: TGCGCCAGCAGCCAGGTGAATTTTTACGAGCAGTACTTC; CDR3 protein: CASSQVNFYEQYF
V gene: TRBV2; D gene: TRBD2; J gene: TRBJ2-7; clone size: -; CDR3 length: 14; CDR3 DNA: TGTGCCAGCGTGCGGGAGGGGAAGGCCTACGAGCAGTACTTC; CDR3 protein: CASVREGKAYEQYF
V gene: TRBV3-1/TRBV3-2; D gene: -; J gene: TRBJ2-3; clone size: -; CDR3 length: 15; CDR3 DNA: TGTGCCAGCAGCCGGGACACGGGCCTCACAGATACGCAGTATTTT; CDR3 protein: CASSRDTGLTDTQYF
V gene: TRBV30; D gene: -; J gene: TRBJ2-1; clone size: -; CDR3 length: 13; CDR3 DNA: TGTGCCTGGACAAGATCGACCTACAATGAGCAGTTCTTC; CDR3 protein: CAWTRSTYNEQFF
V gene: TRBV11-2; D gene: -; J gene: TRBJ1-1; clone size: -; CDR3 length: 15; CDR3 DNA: TGTGCCAGCAGCTTCGGACGTTTTTTGGACACTGAAGCTTTCTTT; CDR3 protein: CASSFGRFLDTEAFF
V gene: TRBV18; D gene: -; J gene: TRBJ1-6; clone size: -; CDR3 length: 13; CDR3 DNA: TGTGCCAGCTCACGAGATGTCGATTCACCCCTCCACTTT; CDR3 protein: CASSRDVDSPLHF
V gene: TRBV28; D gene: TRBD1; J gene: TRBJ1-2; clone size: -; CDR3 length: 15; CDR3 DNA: TGTGCCAGCAGGGGGGGGACAGCGACAAACTATGGCTACACCTTC; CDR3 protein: CASRGGTATNYGYTF
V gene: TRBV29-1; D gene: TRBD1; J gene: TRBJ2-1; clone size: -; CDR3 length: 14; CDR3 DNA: TGCAGCGTAGCACAGGGGAATCTCTACAATGAGCAGTTCTTC; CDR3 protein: CSVAQGNLYNEQFF
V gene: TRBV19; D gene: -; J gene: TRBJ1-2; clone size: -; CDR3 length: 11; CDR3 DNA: TGTGCCAGCAGGGATGAATATGGCTACACCTTC; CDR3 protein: CASRDEYGYTF
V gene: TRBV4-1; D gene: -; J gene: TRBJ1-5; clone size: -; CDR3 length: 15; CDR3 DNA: TGCGCCAGCAGCCACCCCGACAGGTCCAATCAGCCCCAGCATTTT; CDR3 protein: CASSHPDRSNQPQHF
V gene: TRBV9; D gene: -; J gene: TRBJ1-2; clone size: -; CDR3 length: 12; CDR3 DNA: TGTGCCAGCCTCCGGGAAGGGGAGGGCTACACCTTC; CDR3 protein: CASLREGEGYTF
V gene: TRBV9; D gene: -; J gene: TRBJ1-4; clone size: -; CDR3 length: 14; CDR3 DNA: TGTGCCAGCAATGGGGGGCTTTCTAATGAAAAACTGTTTTTT; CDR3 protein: CASNGGLSNEKLFF
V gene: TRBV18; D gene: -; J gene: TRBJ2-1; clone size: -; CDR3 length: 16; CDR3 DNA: TGTGCCAGCTCACCTACAGCTCTCAGCTCCTACAATGAGCAGTTCTTC; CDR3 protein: CASSPTALSSYNEQFF
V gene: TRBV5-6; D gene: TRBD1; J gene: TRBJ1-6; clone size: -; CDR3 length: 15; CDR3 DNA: TGTGCCAGCAGCCCGGAACAGGGGAATAATTCACCCCTCCACTTT; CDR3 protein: CASSPEQGNNSPLHF